The entry below gives a single T cell receptor beta chain sequence along with its context. A clone one base away is much larger, so this may be a read error. This record belongs to a study of blood T cells in healthy people across ages. Primers used in a second PCR of about 6 to 11 cycles were a sample-barcoded 5' primer and a J-beta primer mix. TCRdb re-analysed the 5' RACE reads in MiXCR, keeping a single row per CDR3 protein. The sample yields roughly 1.6 million distinct CDR3 sequences, approximately 32% seen once. The receptor comes from a woman in her 30s in good health. Specimen: blood.

Here the CDR3 reads CANSPPRETQYF. The CDR3 nucleotides are TGTGCCAACAGCCCTCCGAGGGAGACCCAGTACTTC. The chain uses TRBV12-3 or TRBV12-4 and TRBJ2-5; D gene unclear. V lost 10 bases and J lost 5, with 14 bases in between. The CDR3 sequence is 12 residues long.